This T cell receptor (beta chain) was sequenced in a study of identical twins. Study-level findings and limits: The more abundant beta clonotypes in cord blood had fewer insertions, and memory repertoires did not show this. Models, which agreed with sharing between unrelated individuals, nonetheless underestimated the out-of-frame TCR alpha sharing seen in monozygotic twins.

The authors used template switching to add a universal primer site and gave cDNA unique molecular identifiers. TCRdb processed the 5' RACE reads anew with MiXCR; each CDR3 protein has one entry. This table has about 920,000 distinct CDR3 sequences, roughly an eighth appearing once. The CDR3 runs 13 residues. CDR1 is LNHNV, CDR2 YYDKDF, per germline (reference sequence). The germline V and J ends were trimmed by 4 bases and 3 bases, with 9 bases remaining between them. Note on this clonotype: Its specificity is not known.

The same sample was also used in a study of yellow fever vaccine responses in identical twins. That paper adds: Twins' vaccine T cell responses reportedly seemed partly convergent and partly personalized.

Sample: PBMCs. This chain links TRBV15 with TRBJ2-5, with a tentative D call TRBD2 (5 bases). The clonotype comes from a woman under 30 in good health. This CDR3 is CATSIRGKETQYF. CDR3 in DNA: TGTGCCACCAGCATCCGGGGTAAAGAGACCCAGTACTTC.